Listed below are T cell receptor beta chains from one sample, sequenced in a study of cytomegalovirus exposure and HLA in healthy donors. Produced via immunoSEQ multiplex PCR; TCRdb's table is partial and in-frame only. The sample lists around 200,000 clones; around 78% were seen once. The sample taken for sequencing was PBMCs. These receptors were obtained from a woman aged 25 to 39 in good health and CMV-seropositive. Both conserved end residues are part of each CDR3. The order of the fields is CDR3 DNA, CDR3 protein, clone size, V gene, J gene, D gene. The D gene is left open where the match is weak. Size values are once, few and many counts, or a class for expanded clones, and some rows have none.

TGTGCCAGCAGTGAAACAGCTGGGGCACTCAATGGCTACACCTTC	CASSETAGALNGYTF	.	TRBV6-1	TRBJ1-2	.
TGTGCCTGGGCGACTAGCGGGGGGGAGGGAGATACGCAGTATTTT	CAWATSGGEGDTQYF	.	TRBV30	TRBJ2-3	TRBD2
TGTGCCAGCAGTCCACCCACTGAGGGCACCGGGGAGCTGTTTTTT	CASSPPTEGTGELFF	.	TRBV5-4	TRBJ2-2	.
TGTGCCAGCTCACCTCAGGGGCTGGGTACTGAAGCTTTCTTT	CASSPQGLGTEAFF	.	TRBV18	TRBJ1-1	.
TGTGCCAGTAGTATGCGGGGGCTGAACACTGAAGCTTTCTTT	CASSMRGLNTEAFF	.	TRBV19	TRBJ1-1	.
TGTGCCAGCAGTTTCCCCCGGGAGGATTATGGCTACACCTTC	CASSFPREDYGYTF	.	TRBV28	TRBJ1-2	.
TGTGCCAGCAGCCCGAACAGGGACGCAGGCTACACCTTC	CASSPNRDAGYTF	.	TRBV7-2	TRBJ1-2	.
TGTGCCACCTCGTCGACTAACTATGGCTACATCTTC	CATSSTNYGYIF	.	TRBV28	TRBJ1-2	.
TGCGCCAGCAGCTTGTGGGGGGAGGGGAATGAGCAGTTCTTC	CASSLWGEGNEQFF	.	TRBV5-1	TRBJ2-1	TRBD2
TGTGCCACCAGCAGGGAAAAGACAGGGCTCACTGAAGCTTTCTTT	CATSREKTGLTEAFF	.	TRBV15	TRBJ1-1	TRBD1
TGTGCCAGCAGCGTCACCGGGACTAGTAGAACCGGGGAGCTGTTTTTT	CASSVTGTSRTGELFF	.	TRBV9	TRBJ2-2	TRBD2
TGTGCTAGTGGTTCCGGGAACACTGAAGCTTTCTTT	CASGSGNTEAFF	.	TRBV12-5	TRBJ1-1	.
TGTGCTAGTGGCCACACCAGGGGGAGCACAGATACGCAGTATTTT	CASGHTRGSTDTQYF	.	TRBV12-5	TRBJ2-3	TRBD1
TGTGCCAGCAGTTACTCACCACAGGGGGCGCGTTCACCCCTCCACTTT	CASSYSPQGARSPLHF	.	TRBV6-5	TRBJ1-6	TRBD1
TGCGCCAGCAGCCACTCGACAGGGGGCCTGTACACTGAAGCTTTCTTT	CASSHSTGGLYTEAFF	.	TRBV4-1	TRBJ1-1	TRBD1
TGTGCCTGGAGTGTACTAGCGGGTGTTTCGGATGAGCAGTTCTTC	CAWSVLAGVSDEQFF	.	TRBV30	TRBJ2-1	TRBD2
TGCGCCAGCAGCCTAGGACTAGCGGGAGAGGGCGAGCAGTACTTC	CASSLGLAGEGEQYF	.	TRBV4-3	TRBJ2-7	TRBD2
TGTGCCAGCAGCTTTTATGTTTACGAGCAGTACTTC	CASSFYVYEQYF	.	TRBV7-9	TRBJ2-7	.
TGTGCCAGTAACGACATGGACAGAGAGAACACTGAAGCTTTCTTT	CASNDMDRENTEAFF	.	TRBV19	TRBJ1-1	.
TGTGCCAGCAGCCACGTTGGCGGGGGGGCCACCGGGGAGCTGTTTTTT	CASSHVGGGATGELFF	.	TRBV5-6	TRBJ2-2	TRBD2
TGTGCCAGCAGCCTGACCGGGACAAATACCTACGAGCAGTACTTC	CASSLTGTNTYEQYF	few	TRBV7-9	TRBJ2-7	.
TGTGCCAGCAGTCCGCCCCCCCGGGCAGGGGGAAGCAATCAGCCCCAGCATTTT	CASSPPPRAGGSNQPQHF	once	TRBV27	TRBJ1-5	TRBD1
TGTGCCAGCAGCGTAGTAGACGGGGTCGTTGAGCAGTACTTC	CASSVVDGVVEQYF	.	TRBV9	TRBJ2-7	.
TGTGCCAGTAGTTCAGACAGGGGCACGGGTGGCTACACCTTC	CASSSDRGTGGYTF	.	TRBV19	TRBJ1-2	TRBD1
TGTGCCAGCAGCTTTCAGGGTTTGGAGACCCAGTACTTC	CASSFQGLETQYF	.	TRBV7-8	TRBJ2-5	.
TGTGCCAGCAGTCAACCGGGACAGGGCAATCAGCCCCAGCATTTT	CASSQPGQGNQPQHF	.	TRBV6-1	TRBJ1-5	TRBD1
TGTGCCACCAGCAGAGATCCGGGCGGGGAGAGGGGGGGAGATACGCAGTATTTT	CATSRDPGGERGGDTQYF	.	TRBV15	TRBJ2-3	.
TGCAGCGTAGCCGGACTAGGGCATTCAGATACGCAGTATTTT	CSVAGLGHSDTQYF	once	TRBV29-1	TRBJ2-3	TRBD2
TGTGCCAGTAGTATTGGGCAGGGGGCGAACGAGCAGTACTTC	CASSIGQGANEQYF	.	TRBV19	TRBJ2-7	TRBD1
TGTGCCAGCAGTGAATCTAGCGGGGGGGCGGTACGGACCGGGGAGCTGTTTTTT	CASSESSGGAVRTGELFF	.	TRBV2	TRBJ2-2	TRBD2
TGTGCCTGGAGGGGCCCTTATAATTCACCCCTCCACTTT	CAWRGPYNSPLHF	.	TRBV30	TRBJ1-6	.